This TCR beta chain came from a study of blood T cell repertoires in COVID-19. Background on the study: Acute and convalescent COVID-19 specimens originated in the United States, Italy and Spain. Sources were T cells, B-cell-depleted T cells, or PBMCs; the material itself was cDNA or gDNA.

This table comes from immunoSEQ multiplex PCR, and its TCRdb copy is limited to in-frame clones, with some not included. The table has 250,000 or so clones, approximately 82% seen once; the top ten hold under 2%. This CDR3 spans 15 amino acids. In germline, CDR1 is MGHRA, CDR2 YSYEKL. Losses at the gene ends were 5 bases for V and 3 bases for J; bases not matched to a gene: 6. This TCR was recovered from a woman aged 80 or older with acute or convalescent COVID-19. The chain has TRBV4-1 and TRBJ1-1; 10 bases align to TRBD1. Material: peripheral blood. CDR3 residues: CASSGRDRGHTEAFF. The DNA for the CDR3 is TGCGCCAGCAGCGGCCGGGACAGGGGTCACACTGAAGCTTTCTTT.